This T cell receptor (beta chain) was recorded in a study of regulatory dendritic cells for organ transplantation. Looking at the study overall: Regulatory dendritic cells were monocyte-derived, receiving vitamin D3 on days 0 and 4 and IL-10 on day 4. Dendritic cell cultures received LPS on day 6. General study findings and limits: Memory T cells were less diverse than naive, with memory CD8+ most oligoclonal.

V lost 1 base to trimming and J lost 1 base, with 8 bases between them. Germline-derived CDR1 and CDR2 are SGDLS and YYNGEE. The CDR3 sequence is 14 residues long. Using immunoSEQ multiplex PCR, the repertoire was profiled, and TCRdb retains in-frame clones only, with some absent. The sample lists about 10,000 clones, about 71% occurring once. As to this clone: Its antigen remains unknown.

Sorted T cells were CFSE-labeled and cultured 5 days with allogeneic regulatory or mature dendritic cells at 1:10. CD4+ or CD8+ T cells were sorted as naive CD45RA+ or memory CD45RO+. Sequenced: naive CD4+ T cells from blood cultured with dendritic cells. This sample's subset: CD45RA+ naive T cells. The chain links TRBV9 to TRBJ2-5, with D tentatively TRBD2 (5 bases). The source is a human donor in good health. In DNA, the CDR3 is TGTGCCAGCAGCGTACAGGACTTCCAAGAGACCCAGTACTTC. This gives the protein CASSVQDFQETQYF.